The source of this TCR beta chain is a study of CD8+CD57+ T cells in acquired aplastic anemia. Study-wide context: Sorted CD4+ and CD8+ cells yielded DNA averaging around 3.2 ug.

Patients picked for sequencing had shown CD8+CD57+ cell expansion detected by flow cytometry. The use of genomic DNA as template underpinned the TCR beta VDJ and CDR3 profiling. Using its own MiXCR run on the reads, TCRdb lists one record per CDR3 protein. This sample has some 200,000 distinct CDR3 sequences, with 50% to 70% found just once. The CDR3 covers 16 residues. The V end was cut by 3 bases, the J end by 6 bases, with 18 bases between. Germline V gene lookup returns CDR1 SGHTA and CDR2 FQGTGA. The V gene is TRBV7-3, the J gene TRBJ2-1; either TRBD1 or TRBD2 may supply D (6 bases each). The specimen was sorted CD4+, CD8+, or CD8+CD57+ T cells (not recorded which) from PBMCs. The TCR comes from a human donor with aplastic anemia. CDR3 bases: TGTGCCAGCAGCTTGAATACAGGGACTTTGGGCAATGAGCAGTTCTTC. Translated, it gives CASSLNTGTLGNEQFF. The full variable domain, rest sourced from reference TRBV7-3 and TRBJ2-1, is GAGVSQTPSNKVTEKGKYVELRCDPISGHTALYWYRQSLGQGPEFLIYFQGTGAADDSGLPNDRFFAVRPEGSVSTLKIQRTERGDSAVYLCASSLNTGTLGNEQFFGPGTRLTVL.